The 19 T cell receptor beta chains given below trace back to one sample, sequenced in a study of neurological immune-mediated disorders. From the 5' RACE reads, TCRdb called clonotypes with MiXCR, one entry per CDR3 protein. The sample lists tens of thousands of distinct CDR3 sequences, 5% to 5.5% seen once, with less than 2.5% in the top ten. The sequenced sample consisted of PBMCs. These TCRs come from a woman in her 30s with multiple sclerosis.

Note on this clonotype: This sequence may be a read error, since a much larger clone differs from it by one base. The chain links TRBV20-1 to TRBJ2-5, with 9 bases aligning to TRBD1. The CDR3 runs to 14 residues. Germline V gene sequence: CDR1 DFQATT, CDR2 SNEGSKA (reference sequence). The CDR3 here is CSAPLRGDRENQYF. For the CDR3, the DNA is TGCAGTGCCCCCCTTAGGGGGGACAGGGAGAACCAGTACTTC.

This clonotype was counted at least ten times. This chain connects TRBV19 to TRBJ2-3; TRBD2 is a possible D gene (7 bases). The V and J ends lost 10 bases and 2 bases respectively, with 16 bases between them. Germline CDR1 LNHDA, CDR2 SQIVND (reference sequence). The CDR3 covers 14 residues. The CDR3 DNA reads TGTGCCACTAGACCTGGGGGGGCCACAGATACGCAGTATTTT. It yields the protein CATRPGGATDTQYF.

The chain joins TRBV20-1 to TRBJ1-6; D is perhaps TRBD1 (5 bases). Germline lookup yields CDR1 DFQATT and CDR2 SNEGSKA (reference sequence). The germline V and J ends were trimmed by 0 bases and 7 bases, with 16 bases remaining between them. The CDR3 has 16 amino acids. CDR3 coding DNA: TGCAGTGCTAGAGATGAAACCCCGGGGGGAAATTCACCCCTCCACTTT. As protein: CSARDETPGGNSPLHF.

This sequence joins TRBV10-3 and TRBJ2-2, with D possibly TRBD1 on 5 matching bases. The germline V gene encodes CDR1 ENHRY and CDR2 SYGVKD. V was shortened by 5 bases and J by 4 bases, with 8 bases between the two germline ends. This CDR3 contains 13 residues. The CDR3 DNA reads as TGTGCCATCAGTCAGGGCCTCACCGGGGAGCTGTTTTTT. This translates into CAISQGLTGELFF.

This clonotype was found many times. This chain links TRBV2 with TRBJ2-1, with D uncertain. Germline CDR1 SNHLY, CDR2 FYNNEI. The length of the CDR3 is 18 residues. Between the trimmed V and J ends, which lost 8 bases and 0 bases, there was a span of 23 bases. The CDR3 loop reads CASSLPRHLRSSYNEQFF. The DNA for the CDR3 is TGTGCCAGCTCCTTGCCGCGACACCTAAGAAGCTCCTACAATGAGCAGTTCTTC.

This clonotype came up many times. The chain uses TRBV24-1 and TRBJ2-3, with 9 nucleotides matching TRBD2. Germline V gene data show CDR1 as KGHDR and CDR2 as SFDVKD. CDR3 length equals 13 residues. Trimming cost V 0 bases and J 11 bases; bases outside gene matches: 2. This chain's CDR3 is CATSDLKREEQYF. The CDR3 DNA sequence: TGTGCCACCAGTGATTTGAAGCGGGAGGAGCAGTATTTT.

This clonotype was detected a few times. This may be a read error: a much more frequent sequence differs by one nucleotide. The chain carries TRBV20-1 and TRBJ2-7, with D tentatively TRBD1 (6 bases). The germline V gene encodes CDR1 DFQATT and CDR2 SNEGSKA (reference sequence). V dropped 5 bases and J dropped 2 bases, with 19 bases sitting between them. There are 15 residues in the CDR3. CDR3 protein: CSAQDERGSTYEQYF. CDR3 coding DNA: TGCAGTGCTCAAGACGAAAGGGGGTCGACCTACGAGCAGTACTTC.

This clonotype was observed many times. This chain connects TRBV2 to TRBJ2-1; D possibly corresponds to TRBD2 (6 bases). CDR3 size: 14 residues. CDR1 is SNHLY, CDR2 FYNNEI, per germline. Deletions cut 5 bases from V and 6 bases from J, with 14 bases between. CDR3 in DNA: TGTGCCAGCAGTTGGGACTCGGCAAGCAATGAGCAGTTCTTC. The encoded protein is CASSWDSASNEQFF. The full variable domain, completed using reference TRBV2 and TRBJ2-1, is EPEVTQTPSHQVTQMGQEVILRCVPISNHLYFYWYRQILGQKVEFLVSFYNNEISEKSEIFDDQFSVERPDGSNFTLKIRSTKLEDSAMYFCASSWDSASNEQFFGPGTRLTVL.

A few counts support this clonotype. The gene calls are TRBV5-6 and TRBJ2-1; D is unclear. CDR3 length equals 11 residues. The V end lost 4 bases, the J end lost 8 bases, and 7 bases lay between the germline ends. Germline V gene sequence: CDR1 SGHDT, CDR2 YYEEEE. The DNA for the CDR3 is TGTGCCAGCAGCCCCCCACATGAGCAGTTCTTC. It translates to CASSPPHEQFF.

This clonotype was recorded at least ten times. This chain joins TRBV5-1 and TRBJ1-2; D is uncertain. CDR3 length equals 12 residues. Germline-derived CDR1 and CDR2 are SGHRS and YFSETQ. The V end lost 4 bases, the J end lost 6 bases, and 10 bases lay between the germline ends. CDR3 region: CASSPGRDGYTF. The DNA of the CDR3 is TGCGCCAGCAGCCCGGGGAGGGATGGCTACACCTTC.

As DNA, the CDR3 is TGCGCCAGCAGCCCTACCGGGACGGCTTCCTACGAGCAGTACTTC. Translation gives CASSPTGTASYEQYF. This rearrangement joins TRBV5-1 to TRBJ2-7; D assignment may be TRBD1 or TRBD2 (5 bases each). The CDR3 contains 15 residues. Germline loops: CDR1 SGHRS, CDR2 YFSETQ. V was shortened by 4 bases and J by 1 base, with 15 bases between the two germline ends.

There are many counts of this clonotype. The chain combines TRBV20-1 with TRBJ2-3, with 12 bases matching TRBD2. The CDR3 runs to 15 residues. The J segment lost 3 bases and the V segment lost 6 bases, leaving 7 bases of the junction unmatched. Germline values: CDR1 DFQATT, CDR2 SNEGSKA (reference sequence). CDR3 amino acids: CSADTSGGRTDTQYF. CDR3 DNA: TGCAGTGCCGATACTAGCGGGGGGCGGACAGATACGCAGTATTTT.

This clonotype was found many times. The chain carries TRBV20-1 and TRBJ2-5; 9 nucleotides match TRBD1. Trimming cost V 2 bases and J 5 bases; bases outside gene matches: 12. This CDR3 is built from 16 residues. The V gene's germline CDR1 is DFQATT and CDR2 SNEGSKA (reference sequence). Written as DNA, the CDR3 is TGCAGTGCTAGACCCCCGGACAGGGGCCGCCTGGAGACCCAGTACTTC. This encodes CSARPPDRGRLETQYF.

This clonotype has more than one count but fewer than ten. The V and J genes are TRBV18 and TRBJ1-2; tentative D call: TRBD1 (6 bases). The CDR3 spans 13 residues. The V gene lost 3 bases and the J gene lost 5 bases, with 10 bases spanning the gap. Germline V gene sequence: CDR1 KGHSH, CDR2 LQKENI. DNA for the CDR3: TGTGCCAGCTCACCTTCAGGGGAATATGGCTACACCTTC. Translation gives CASSPSGEYGYTF. The full variable domain, completed using reference TRBV18 and TRBJ1-2, is NAGVMQNPRHLVRRRGQEARLRCSPMKGHSHVYWYRQLPEEGLKFMVYLQKENIIDESGMPKERFSAEFPKEGPSILRIQQVVRGDSAAYFCASSPSGEYGYTFGSGTRLTVV.

Many counts were recorded for this clonotype. The chain's CDR3 is CASSEQNEQFF. For the CDR3, the DNA is TGTGCCAGCAGTGAACAGAATGAGCAGTTCTTC. The rearrangement uses TRBV6-1 and TRBJ2-1; unclear D gene. This CDR3 is 11 amino acids long. Deletions cut 2 bases from V and 7 bases from J, with 3 bases between. In germline, CDR1 is MNHNS, CDR2 SASEGT.

This clonotype was seen a few times. This chain joins TRBV7-9 and TRBJ2-1; no clear D. The CDR3 spans 15 residues. Germline V gene data show CDR1 as SEHNR and CDR2 as FQNEAQ (reference sequence). Trimming took 5 bases from V and 3 from J, leaving 14 bases between them. In DNA form, the CDR3 reads TGTGCCAGCAGCGACAAACGAAAGATCTACAATGAGCAGTTCTTC. It encodes CASSDKRKIYNEQFF.

This clonotype was counted many times. The chain uses TRBV19 and TRBJ1-5, with 9 bases matching TRBD1. The V segment lost 6 bases and the J segment 3 bases; nucleotides outside the gene matches: 12. The CDR3 length is 17 residues. Germline loops: CDR1 LNHDA, CDR2 SQIVND (reference sequence). Here the CDR3 DNA reads TGTGCCAGTAGAACATACCCGGGACAGGGCCTCAATCAGCCCCAGCATTTT. Translating gives CASRTYPGQGLNQPQHF.

Turning to this clonotype: A read error may account for a junction end that differs from germline. The chain carries TRBV15 and TRBJ1-6; the D gene is possibly TRBD1 (5 bases). This CDR3 comprises 16 residues. Germline CDR1 and CDR2: LNHNV and YYDKDF (reference sequence). The CDR3 here is CATSRPPRGGNSTLNF. CDR3 DNA: TGTGCCACCAGCAGACCCCCGAGGGGAGGTAATTCAACCCTCAACTTT.

This clonotype was seen at least ten times. The chain employs TRBV12-3 or TRBV12-4 and TRBJ2-3; D call uncertain. The CDR3 length is 12 residues. Trimming shortened V by 5 bases and J by 4 bases, and 7 bases separated the two germline ends. DNA of the CDR3: TGTGCCAGCAGTCCGGCCCCAGATACGCAGTATTTT. Amino acids: CASSPAPDTQYF.